This T cell receptor (beta chain) was recovered during a study of shared clonotypes between healthy human individuals. V was clipped by 4 bases and J by 10 bases; unmatched bases: 12. The CDR3 consists of 15 residues. Germline assignment: CDR1 MNHEY and CDR2 SMNVEV (reference sequence). Replicate PCRs run on unsorted PBMC used around 0.3 ug DNA, which was about 30,000 T cell genomes. Clones were read by immunoSEQ multiplex PCR, and TCRdb kept only the in-frame ones, dropping some. The sample contains some 530,000 clones, around 85% of which appear only once. The sequence came from a woman in her thirties or forties in good health. Some clones in this sample may be carry-over from other donors' samples. The chain employs TRBV27 and TRBJ2-1; TRBD1 matches 8 bases. Sequenced input: PBMCs. The CDR3 DNA reads as TGTGCCAGCAGTTCCCAGGGGACAGGTCAAAGGGAGCAGTTCTTC. Its translation: CASSSQGTGQREQFF.